Given below is one T cell receptor beta chain in context. Profiling relied on immunoSEQ multiplex PCR, and the TCRdb table lists in-frame clones only, not all of them. The sample has under 50,000 clones, 75% to 85% seen once. The data belong to a study of preoperative IRX-2 immunotherapy in early breast cancer. The treatment is: preoperative locoregional IRX-2 cytokine immunotherapy. Patients received preoperative, locoregional IRX-2 cytokine immunotherapy in a phase Ib study. The CDR3 contains 12 residues. V dropped 6 bases and J dropped 0 bases, with 8 bases sitting between them. Per germline, CDR1 SQVTM and CDR2 ANQGSEA.

This chain links TRBV29-1 with TRBJ1-1; D not resolved. The sequenced sample was lymph node tissue, obtained after IRX-2 immunotherapy. This TCR was recovered from a human donor with breast cancer. DNA for the CDR3: TGCAGCGTGAAGACCCTGAACACTGAAGCTTTCTTT. Its protein product is CSVKTLNTEAFF.